This record covers a single T cell receptor beta chain. Sequence at one end of the junction differs from germline and may be a read error. The CDR3 is 12 residues long. Looked up from germline, CDR1 is SQVTM and CDR2 is ANQGSEA. The data were taken from a study of blood T cell repertoires in COVID-19. Study in general: PBMCs, B-cell-depleted T cells, or T cells were the source of the cDNA or gDNA that made up the material.

Profiled with immunoSEQ multiplex PCR; TCRdb holds only in-frame clones, not every one. The repertoire holds about 400,000 clones, with about 90% as singletons. The sequencing input was PBMCs or T cells enriched from blood (not recorded which). This chain connects TRBV29-1 to TRBJ1-1, with TRBD1 identical over 7 bases. The sequence was obtained from a young woman with acute COVID-19. The CDR3 region has the DNA TGCAGCGCTAGTATCGGACAGGCTGACGCTTTCTTT. It is translated as CSASIGQADAFF.